The T cell receptor beta chain under discussion was sequenced for a study of blood T cell repertoires in COVID-19 (dated by TCRdb to about 2020). For the study in its entirety: The collaborator samples originated in the United States, Italy and Spain and spanned the acute and convalescent phases of COVID-19. Where available, HLA class I and class II types were obtained from metadata supplied by the sample provider rather than from assay-based typing. The dataset comprised deeply sampled blood TCRbeta repertoires from subjects exposed to, actively infected with, or recovered from COVID-19. The samples were drawn from the first 160 participants of the ongoing ImmuneRACE study and from 1,254 subjects provided by 6 global collaborators. The material from the prospective study consisted of cDNA or gDNA derived from T cells, B-cell-depleted T cells, or PBMCs. A freely available public database, intended as a resource for researchers studying the immune response to SARS-CoV-2, is where the repertoires were released. Nearly every sample came with metadata listing a de-identified subject ID, COVID-19 status, age in years and sex. Study-wide conclusions, independent of this receptor: The amount of clinical and demographic metadata varied by source and participant and was provided uncurated.

This clone was observed a single time. Its antigen remains undetermined. There are no base qualities to consult, and no much larger clone falls within one base. Each collaborating institution followed its own protocols to collect whole blood in K2EDTA tubes. For TCRbeta analysis, collaborators shipped samples as frozen whole blood, isolated PBMCs, or DNA extracted from either of those sample types. The CDR3 numbers 11 residues from cysteine through phenylalanine. The retained sequence is limited to the CDR3, 33 bases, with the frame set at the first base. The germline ends are 6 bases apart after V is trimmed by 5 bases and J by 5 bases. Via the germline V gene (reference sequence), CDR1 is MNHEY and CDR2 SMNVEV. TCRbeta CDR3 regions were amplified from genomic DNA by means of the immunoSEQ Assay, a bias-controlled multiplex PCR. Per the source publication's procedure: Within the assay, amplification of reference gene primers was used to estimate how many nucleated cells each sample contained. Sequence reads were collapsed and filtered to measure the absolute abundance of every unique TCRbeta CDR3 rearrangement. For each sample, productive Simpson clonality was calculated by taking the square root of Simpson's diversity index across productive rearrangements. TCRdb took this table from immuneACCESS and kept in-frame rearrangements with V and J called. Such tables lack part of the clones; where checked against another copy, unresolved V genes explain under half of the gap, and the rest is unexplained. V and J calls and clone size are as listed in that table; D and trimming were resolved from the DNA. A total of 200,000 to 300,000 clones appear in this sample, around three quarters of them only once. The biggest ten clones account for 3% to 3.5% of the sample.

The rearrangement joined TRBV27 to TRBJ2-5, with a tentative D gene TRBD2 over 5 matching bases. The clonotype comes from a woman older than 75 with acute or convalescent COVID-19. Sequencing input: peripheral blood. The bases are TGTGCCAGCAGTCCGGGGGAGACCCAGTACTTC. This sequence encodes CASSPGETQYF.